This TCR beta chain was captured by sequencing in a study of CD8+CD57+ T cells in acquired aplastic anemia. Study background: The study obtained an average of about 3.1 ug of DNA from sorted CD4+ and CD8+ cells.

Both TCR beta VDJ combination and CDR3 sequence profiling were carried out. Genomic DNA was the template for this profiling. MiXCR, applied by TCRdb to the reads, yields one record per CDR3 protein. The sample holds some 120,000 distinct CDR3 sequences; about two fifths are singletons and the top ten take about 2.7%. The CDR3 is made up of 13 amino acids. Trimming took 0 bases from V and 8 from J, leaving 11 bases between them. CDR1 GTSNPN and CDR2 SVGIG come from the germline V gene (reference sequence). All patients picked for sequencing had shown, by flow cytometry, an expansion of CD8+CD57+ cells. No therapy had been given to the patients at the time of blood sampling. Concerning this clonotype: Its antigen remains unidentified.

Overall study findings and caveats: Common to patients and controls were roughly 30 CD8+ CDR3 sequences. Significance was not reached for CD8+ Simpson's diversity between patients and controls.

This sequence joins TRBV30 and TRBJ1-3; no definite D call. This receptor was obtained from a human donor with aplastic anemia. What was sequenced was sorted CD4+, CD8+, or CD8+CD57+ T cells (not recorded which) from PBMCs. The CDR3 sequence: CAWSVSQRDTIYF. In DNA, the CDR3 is TGTGCCTGGAGTGTATCTCAAAGAGACACCATATATTTT.